This entry describes one TCR beta chain. The data originate from a study of cytomegalovirus exposure and HLA in healthy donors. This PCR relied on a set of 60 Vbeta primers and 13 Jbeta primers. TCRdb keeps only in-frame clones here, not all; method: immunoSEQ multiplex PCR. The sample includes fewer than 250,000 clones, roughly 77% of them seen just once. Healthy bone marrow donors made up the donors. Germline V gives CDR1 SGHRS, CDR2 YFSETQ. V was clipped by 0 bases and J by 4 bases; unmatched bases: 3. This CDR3 region has 16 residues. This receptor was identified in a woman between 45 and 65 years old in good health and CMV-seronegative. Sequenced sample: PBMCs. The chain joins TRBV5-1 to TRBJ1-3; 11 bases map to TRBD1. DNA of the CDR3: TGCGCCAGCAGCTTGGATCGGACAGGGGGCGGAAACACCATATATTTT. It is translated as CASSLDRTGGGNTIYF.